The rows below give T cell receptor beta chains drawn from one sample of a study of shared clonotypes between healthy human individuals. The data were produced by immunoSEQ multiplex PCR, yet TCRdb's version contains in-frame clones alone and is incomplete. The repertoire has millions of clones, 90% to 95% of them found once; the top ten carry 0.11% to 0.15%. The sample taken for sequencing was naive CD4+ T cells sorted from blood. These receptors were obtained from a man aged 18-30 years in good health. Both conserved end residues are part of each CDR3. D genes are given only for firm matches.

D	V	J	CDR3
NA	TRBV9	TRBJ1-3	CASSVAEGRSGNTIYF
TRBD2	TRBV6-5	TRBJ2-3	CASSWTSGGTTDTQYF
NA	TRBV19	TRBJ2-5	CASSIELQGLRTQYF
NA	TRBV29-1	TRBJ2-2	CSVLKGGSGTGELFF
TRBD2	TRBV19	TRBJ2-1	CASSMSGIWKGEQFF
NA	TRBV5-1	TRBJ2-1	CASSSPSGKTDYNEQFF
NA	TRBV30	TRBJ2-5	CACIYRQGLRGTQYF
NA	TRBV10-2	TRBJ1-5	CASSDPGRQPQHF
TRBD1	TRBV11-2	TRBJ1-4	CASSRQGAGEKLFF
NA	TRBV6-5	TRBJ1-2	CASSPGIPGIYGYTF
NA	TRBV7-9	TRBJ2-5	CASSANLNQETQYF
TRBD2	TRBV19	TRBJ2-7	CASSIAAGGGNEQYF
NA	TRBV7-2	TRBJ2-3	CASSLAGWATDTQYF
NA	TRBV28	TRBJ2-1	CASSLWARGWNEQFF
NA	TRBV9	TRBJ1-6	CASSVDWSGSPLHF
NA	TRBV5-4	TRBJ2-7	CASSLGFVEQYF
NA	TRBV11-2	TRBJ1-4	CASSLSGEKLFF
NA	TRBV11-2	TRBJ1-2	CASSPETALDGYTF
NA	TRBV21-1	TRBJ2-7	CASSSHRDSKTYEQYF
NA	TRBV18	TRBJ1-1	CASSPGLDTEAFF
NA	TRBV7-2	TRBJ1-1	CASSLIANTEAFF
NA	TRBV5-1	TRBJ1-5	CASSLGRGSNQPQHF
NA	TRBV1	TRBJ1-5	CTSSQEVSSVMAVNQPQHF
NA	TRBV6-1	TRBJ1-5	CASRDGNQPQHF
NA	TRBV7-2	TRBJ1-5	CASSLAPDNQPQHF
TRBD1	TRBV11-3	TRBJ2-5	CASSLGSGTAQETQYF
NA	TRBV6-5	TRBJ2-5	CASSYSPGFSAQYF
NA	TRBV25-1	TRBJ2-3	CASSNRAPTDTQYF